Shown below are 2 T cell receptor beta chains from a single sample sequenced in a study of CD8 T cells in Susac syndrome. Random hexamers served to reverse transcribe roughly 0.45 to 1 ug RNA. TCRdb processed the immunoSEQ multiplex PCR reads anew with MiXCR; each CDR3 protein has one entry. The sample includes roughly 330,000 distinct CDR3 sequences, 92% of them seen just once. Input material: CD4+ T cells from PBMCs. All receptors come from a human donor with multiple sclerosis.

CDR3 protein: CASSQSPDGATNEKLFF. For the CDR3, the DNA is TGTGCCAGCAGCCAATCCCCGGACGGTGCAACTAATGAAAAACTGTTTTTT. The chain joins TRBV4-2 to TRBJ1-4, with D unclear. The germline gives CDR1 LGHNA, CDR2 YNFKEQ. The CDR3 runs to 17 residues. Between the trimmed V and J ends, which lost 2 bases and 0 bases, there was a span of 13 bases.

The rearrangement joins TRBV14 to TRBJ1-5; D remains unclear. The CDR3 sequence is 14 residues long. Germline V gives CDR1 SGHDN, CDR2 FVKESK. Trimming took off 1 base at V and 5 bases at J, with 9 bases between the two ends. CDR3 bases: TGTGCCAGCAGCCAAGGTGGGGAAGATCAGCCCCAGCATTTT. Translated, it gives CASSQGGEDQPQHF.